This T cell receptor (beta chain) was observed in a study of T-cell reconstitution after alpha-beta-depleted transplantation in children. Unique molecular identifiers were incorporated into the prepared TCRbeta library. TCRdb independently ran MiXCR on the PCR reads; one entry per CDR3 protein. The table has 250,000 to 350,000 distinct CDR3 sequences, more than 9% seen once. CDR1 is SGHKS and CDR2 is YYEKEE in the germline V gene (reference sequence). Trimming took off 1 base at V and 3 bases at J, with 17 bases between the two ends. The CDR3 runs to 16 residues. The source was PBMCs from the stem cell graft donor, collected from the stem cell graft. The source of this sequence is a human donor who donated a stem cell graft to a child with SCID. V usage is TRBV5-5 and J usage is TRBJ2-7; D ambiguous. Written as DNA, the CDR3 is TGTGCCAGCAGCTTGCGACAAATGGCTACAGACTACGAGCAGTACTTC. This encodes CASSLRQMATDYEQYF.